This T cell receptor (beta chain) was found in a study of cytotoxic CD8 clonotypes in ibrutinib-treated CLL. The V end lost 8 bases, the J end lost 0 bases, and 11 bases lay between the germline ends. This CDR3 has 13 amino acids. The germline V gene encodes CDR1 SEHNR and CDR2 FQNEAQ (reference sequence). TCRdb's copy holds only in-frame clones and misses some; the assay was immunoSEQ multiplex PCR. The sample yields tens of thousands of clones, 69% seen once. The gene calls are TRBV7-9 and TRBJ2-7; unclear D gene. This TCR came from a human donor with chronic lymphocytic leukemia. Sequencing used PBMCs, obtained at disease progression, from a patient treated with ibrutinib. This CDR3 is CASENSLSYEQYF. The CDR3 DNA is TGTGCCAGCGAGAACAGCCTCTCCTACGAGCAGTACTTC. Full variable domain (remainder filled in from reference TRBV7-9 and TRBJ2-7): DTGVSQNPRHKITKRGQNVTFRCDPISEHNRLYWYRQTLGQGPEFLTYFQNEAQLEKSRLLSDRFSAERPKGSFSTLEIQRTEQGDSAMYLCASENSLSYEQYFGPGTRLTVT.